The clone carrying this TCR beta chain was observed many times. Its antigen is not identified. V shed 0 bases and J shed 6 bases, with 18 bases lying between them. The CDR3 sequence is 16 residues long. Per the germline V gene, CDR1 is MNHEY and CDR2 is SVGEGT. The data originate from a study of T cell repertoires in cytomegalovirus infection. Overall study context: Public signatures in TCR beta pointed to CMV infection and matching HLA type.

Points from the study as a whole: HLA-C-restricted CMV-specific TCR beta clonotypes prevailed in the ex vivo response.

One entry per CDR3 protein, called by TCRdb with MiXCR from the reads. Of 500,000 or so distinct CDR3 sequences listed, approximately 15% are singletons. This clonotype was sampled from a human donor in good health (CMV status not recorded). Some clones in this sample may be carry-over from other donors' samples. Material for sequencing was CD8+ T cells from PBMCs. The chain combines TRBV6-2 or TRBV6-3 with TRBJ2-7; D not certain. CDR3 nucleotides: TGTGCCAGCAGTTACTCAGCAACTGGATCACAACGCGAGCAGTACTTC. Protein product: CASSYSATGSQREQYF.